This T cell receptor beta chain originates from a study of tumor-infiltrating lymphocytes in primary liver carcinoma. Findings and limits, study-wide: Between tumor regions, pairs overlapped more than tumor-adjacent and tumor-blood pairs did.

Germline CDR1 is SGHVS and CDR2 is FQNEAQ. This CDR3 contains 17 residues. Each 20-30 mg portion of unsorted bulk tissue served as the source for co-extraction of RNA and DNA. Of note for this clonotype: The antigen remains undetermined. At one of its ends the junction is not consistent with the germline gene, which may arise from a read error.

From 500 ng total RNA, TCR beta cDNA was generated with a primer in the constant region. Nested multiplex PCR, run for three rounds with slightly modified ARM-PCR, yielded TCR beta libraries. The study ran its first two PCR rounds for roughly 10 cycles each, using TRBV1-TRBV30 forward primers and a C-beta reverse primer. MiXCR, applied by TCRdb to the multiplex PCR reads, yields one record per CDR3 protein. The sample has approximately 80,000 distinct CDR3 sequences, roughly 71% seen once. The gene calls are TRBV7-8 and TRBJ2-4; 10 nucleotides match TRBD1. This receptor was taken from a middle-aged man with primary liver carcinoma and hepatitis B virus infection. The sample consisted of tumor-adjacent normal liver tissue. CDR3 residues: CPSRPETGQGAKNIQYF. The CDR3 nucleotides read TGTCCCAGCAGACCTGAAACGGGACAGGGGGCCAAAAACATTCAGTACTTC.